This TCR beta chain was identified during a study of blood T cells in healthy people across ages (dated by TCRdb to between 2014 and 2017). Regarding the study in general: Template switching captured roughly one uniquely barcoded TCR beta cDNA molecule per two T cells in model experiments. To track age-related changes in TCR beta repertoire diversity, the study relied on deep sequencing normalized with unique cDNA molecular identifiers. The donors were divided into four age groups: young (average around 16 years), middle-aged (about 40), aged (approximately 62) and long-lived (82). To avoid experimental bias, donors of different ages were spread randomly across the sequencing lanes. For two donors (one aged 18 to 30 and one aged 80 or older), the study analyzed two additional independent replicas of 1 million unique cDNA reads from the same blood draw.

Study-wide findings and limitations: Conclusive comparison of naive and antigen-experienced compartments was prevented by the profiling of bulk unsorted PBMCs. Observed TCR beta diversity correlated strongly with the percentage of naive T cells measured by flow cytometry. Because donor CMV infection status was unknown, age-related changes in expanded clonotypes were potentially confounded. As age increased, observed TCR beta diversity per million T cells dropped in a roughly linear way, and a significant reduction was already evident by age 40. Compared with the aged group, more naive CD4+ T cells, fewer expanded clones and increased TCR diversity were shown by the long-lived group, suggesting age selection. Total diversity estimates from one million sequenced T cells were considered lower bounds and underestimates.

V is trimmed back by 3 bases and J by 6 bases, and the junction contains 10 bases that no gene match accounts for. Measured from the cysteine to the phenylalanine, the CDR3 is 16 residues long. Only the CDR3 portion is preserved as DNA: 48 bases, with reading frame beginning at the first base. CDR1 and CDR2, looked up from the germline V gene (reference sequence), are DFQATT and SNEGSKA. The 39 donors, aged roughly 6 to 95 years, were systemically healthy Caucasian individuals from Russia. About 9.1 milliliters of peripheral blood were collected from each donor into EDTA-treated Vacutainer tubes. Ficoll-Paque density-gradient centrifugation was used to isolate PBMCs, with at least 6.5 million per sample. Trizol reagent was used to extract total RNA from the PBMCs, yielding at least 6 micrograms per sample. For every donor, an aliquot of PBMCs went through flow cytometry to measure the percentages of naive CD45RAhigh/CD27high T cells.

Receptor libraries were prepared by 5' RACE. The second PCR ran for roughly 7 to 11 cycles and used a J-beta primer mix along with a sample-barcoded 5' primer. Each TCR beta cDNA molecule received a unique molecular identifier from a template-switch 5' adaptor carrying 12 random nucleotides. Each sample yielded at least 3 million CDR3-containing paired-end reads. First-strand cDNA synthesis was performed from all RNA using the Mint cDNA synthesis kit, with priming by a TRBC-specific oligonucleotide. All cDNA was treated with uracil-DNA glycosylase and then went through a first 18-cycle PCR with the universal primers M1SS and BC2_uni_R. Per the original workflow: Normalization of each sample was performed by random selection of 1 million high-quality reads, each carrying a distinct molecular identifier. Instead of being binned into consensus sequences, reads with shared molecular identifiers were discarded. MiTCR, set to a Q25 quality threshold and the strictest error-elimination algorithm, was used for CDR3 identification, clonotype clustering and error correction. A nonparametric unseen species model using Euler transformation provided a lower-bound estimate of total TCR beta diversity. Through fastp at Q25 and MiXCR, TCRdb rebuilt clones from the public reads, retaining in-frame beta chains. Records with the same CDR3 protein are collapsed into one entry carrying the most frequent genes and DNA. The V and J calls shown here were made by TCRdb, not taken from the authors' results. The sample has 1.5 million to 2 million distinct CDR3 sequences on record, roughly 43% of them singletons. Around 23% of the sample goes to the ten largest clones.

This clonotype was detected only a few times. Its cognate antigen has yet to be identified. The record has no base qualities; no much larger clone is one base away. The sample consisted of blood. The chain couples TRBV20-1 to TRBJ2-3; 12 bases in the middle match TRBD1. The TCR was taken from a human donor in good health. The CDR3 corresponds to CSASFQGQGASDTQYF. The nucleotide sequence is TGCAGTGCTAGTTTCCAGGGACAGGGGGCATCGGATACGCAGTATTTT.